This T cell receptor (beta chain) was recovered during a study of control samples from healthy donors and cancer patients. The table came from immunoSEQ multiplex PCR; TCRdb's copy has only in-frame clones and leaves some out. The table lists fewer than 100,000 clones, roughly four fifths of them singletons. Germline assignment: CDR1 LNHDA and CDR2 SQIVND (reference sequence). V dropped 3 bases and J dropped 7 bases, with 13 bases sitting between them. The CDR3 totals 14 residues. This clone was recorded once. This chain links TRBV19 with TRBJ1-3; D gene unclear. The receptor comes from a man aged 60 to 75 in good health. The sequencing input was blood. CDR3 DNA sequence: TGTGCCAGTAGTATCGGGTCTGCGATGAACACCATATATTTT. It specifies CASSIGSAMNTIYF.